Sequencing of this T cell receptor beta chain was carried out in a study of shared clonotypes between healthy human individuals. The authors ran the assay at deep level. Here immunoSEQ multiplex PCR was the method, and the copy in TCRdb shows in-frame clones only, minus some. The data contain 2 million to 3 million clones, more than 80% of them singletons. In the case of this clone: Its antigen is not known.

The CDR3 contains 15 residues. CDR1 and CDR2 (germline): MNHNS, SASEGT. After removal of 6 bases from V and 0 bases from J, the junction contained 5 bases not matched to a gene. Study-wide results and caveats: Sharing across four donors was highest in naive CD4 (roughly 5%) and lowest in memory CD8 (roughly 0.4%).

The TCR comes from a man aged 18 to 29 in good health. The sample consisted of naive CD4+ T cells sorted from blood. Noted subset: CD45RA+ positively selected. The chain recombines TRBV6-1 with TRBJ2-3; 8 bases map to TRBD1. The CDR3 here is CASSVWTGSTDTQYF. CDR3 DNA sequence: TGTGCCAGCAGCGTATGGACAGGGAGCACAGATACGCAGTATTTT.